This record covers a single T cell receptor beta chain. The antigen this receptor binds is unknown. Base quality data are lacking; no much larger clone is found one base away. From cysteine to phenylalanine, the CDR3 is 14 amino acids long. Only CDR3 DNA remains: 42 bases, in frame from the first base. V and J lose 4 bases and 4 bases, and a span of 13 bases separates them. According to the germline V gene, CDR1 reads MNHEY and CDR2 reads SVGAGI. The data belong to a study of T cell responses to AZD1222 COVID-19 vaccine (dated by TCRdb to the early 2020s). Background on the whole study: AZD1222 recipients with second doses at about 4 weeks or about 12 weeks were pooled, because spike-specific TCR depth and breadth did not differ between schedules. TCR sequencing covered 233 trial participants: roughly 200 given two doses of AZD1222 and some 25 given two doses of MenACWY control vaccine. Enrollment into the trials was organized by age into subgroups of 18-55, 56-69 and 70-plus years, and those subgroups contained 148, 28 and 57 TCR-sequenced participants, respectively. What the study reported, not specific to this receptor: In the small 56-69-year group, the increase in depth fell short of significance, most likely because of low power. Vaccine-associated CD4 TCRs spanned the whole spike protein, with dominant responses in regions 160-218 and 743-854. Because no day 14 peak-response samples were available, repertoires were characterized only after the peak T cell response. Conclusions about previously exposed vaccinees are limited, since just a handful of AZD1222 recipients were seropositive for SARS-CoV-2 at baseline. Reportedly, close to half of the unique spike-specific TCRs recognized epitopes lying outside the regions that are mutated in the B.1.351 and B.1.1.7 variants. Participants were mostly white British, with more females than males. The authors suggested clonal diversity may have been underestimated. A significant rise in spike-specific TCR breadth and depth was observed after two AZD1222 doses relative to day 0 and relative to MenACWY recipients.

In light of the paper, this sample's time point label describes: baseline before first vaccination. Vaccinee samples were obtained from the UK trials COV001 and COV002, which included a single-blind randomized controlled phase 2/3 trial of AZD1222 (ChAdOx1 nCoV-19) in healthy adults. Trial participant PBMC samples were collected at day 0 and day 28 after the second dose for TCRbeta chain sequencing. The CDR3 regions of human TCRbeta chains were analyzed by immunosequencing. On the study's bioinformatics: Repertoire TCRs were matched against a reference library of SARS-CoV-2-specific TCRs generated with the MIRA antigen-specificity platform. Breadth was defined as the fraction of unique TCRs that were SARS-CoV-2-associated. Depth was defined as the fraction of total T cells that were SARS-CoV-2-associated. Using the MIRA data, each spike-specific TCR was mapped to the spike region that the TCR reacts to and placed in a CD4 or CD8 class. Log10-transformed breadth and depth values were compared by one-way ANOVA with Sidak's multiple comparisons tests. TCRdb's version of the immuneACCESS table is confined to in-frame rearrangements and falls short of the full clone set. An unresolved V gene accounts for under half of the shortfall where checked; the remainder is of unknown origin. That table furnishes V, J and clone size, whereas the DNA furnished D and trimming. This sample has 140,000 to 150,000 clones in its table, and just over 90% of those were observed once. The ten largest clonotypes hold about 1.9% of the sample.

Recombination connected TRBV6-5 to TRBJ1-1; no D gene call is confident. The receptor was isolated from an adult in good health. The sample was peripheral blood, taken on day 0 of AZD1222 vaccination. The encoded CDR3 is CASSLNTWGTEAFF. The sequenced DNA is TGTGCCAGCAGTTTAAATACCTGGGGCACTGAAGCTTTCTTT.